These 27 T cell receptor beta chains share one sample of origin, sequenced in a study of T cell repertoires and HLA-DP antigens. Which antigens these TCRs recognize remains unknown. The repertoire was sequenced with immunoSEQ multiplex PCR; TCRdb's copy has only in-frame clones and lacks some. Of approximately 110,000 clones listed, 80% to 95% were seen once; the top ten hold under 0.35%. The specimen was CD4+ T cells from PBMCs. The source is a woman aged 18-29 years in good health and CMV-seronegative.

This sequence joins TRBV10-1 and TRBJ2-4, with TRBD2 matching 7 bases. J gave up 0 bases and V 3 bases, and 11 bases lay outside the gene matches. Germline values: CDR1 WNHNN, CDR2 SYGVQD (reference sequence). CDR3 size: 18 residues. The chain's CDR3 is CASSEGSSSGVAKNIQYF. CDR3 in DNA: TGCGCCAGCAGTGAAGGGTCGTCTAGCGGAGTAGCCAAAAACATTCAGTACTTC.

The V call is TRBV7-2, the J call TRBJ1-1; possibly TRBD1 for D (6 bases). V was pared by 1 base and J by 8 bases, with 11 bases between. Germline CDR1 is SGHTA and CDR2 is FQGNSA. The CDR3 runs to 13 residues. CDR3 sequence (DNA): TGTGCCAGCAGCTTAGGGCAGGGGAGAGAAGCTTTCTTT. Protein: CASSLGQGREAFF.

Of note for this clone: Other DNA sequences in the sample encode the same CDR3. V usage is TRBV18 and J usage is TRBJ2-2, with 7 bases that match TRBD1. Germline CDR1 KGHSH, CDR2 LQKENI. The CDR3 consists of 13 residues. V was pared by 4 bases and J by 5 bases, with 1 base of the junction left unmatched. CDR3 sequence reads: CASSRQGTGELFF. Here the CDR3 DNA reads TGTGCCAGCTCACGACAGGGAACCGGGGAGCTGTTTTTT.

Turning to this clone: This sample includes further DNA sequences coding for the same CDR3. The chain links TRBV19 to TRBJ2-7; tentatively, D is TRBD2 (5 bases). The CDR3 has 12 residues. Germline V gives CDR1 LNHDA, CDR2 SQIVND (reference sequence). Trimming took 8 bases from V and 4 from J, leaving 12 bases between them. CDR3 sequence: CASGRTEYEQYF. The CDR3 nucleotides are TGTGCCAGTGGGAGAACAGAATACGAGCAGTACTTC.

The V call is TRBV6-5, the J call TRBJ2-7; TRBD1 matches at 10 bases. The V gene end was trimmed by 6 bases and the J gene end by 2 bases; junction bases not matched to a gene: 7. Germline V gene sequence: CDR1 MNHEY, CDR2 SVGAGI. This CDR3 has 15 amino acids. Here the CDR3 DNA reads TGTGCCAGCAGACTAAGGGACAGGGGAACCTACGAGCAGTACTTC. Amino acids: CASRLRDRGTYEQYF.

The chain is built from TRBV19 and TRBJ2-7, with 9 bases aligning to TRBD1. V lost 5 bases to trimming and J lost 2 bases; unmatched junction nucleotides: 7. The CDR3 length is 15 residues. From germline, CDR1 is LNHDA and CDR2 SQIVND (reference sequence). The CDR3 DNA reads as TGTGCCAGTAGTTCACTGGACAGGGGAGCCTACGAGCAGTACTTC. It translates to CASSSLDRGAYEQYF.

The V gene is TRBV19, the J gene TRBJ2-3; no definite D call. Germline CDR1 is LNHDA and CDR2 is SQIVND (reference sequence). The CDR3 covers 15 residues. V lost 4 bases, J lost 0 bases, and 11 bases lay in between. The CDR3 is CASSTTDSSTDTQYF. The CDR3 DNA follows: TGTGCCAGTAGTACGACGGATTCTAGCACAGATACGCAGTATTTT.

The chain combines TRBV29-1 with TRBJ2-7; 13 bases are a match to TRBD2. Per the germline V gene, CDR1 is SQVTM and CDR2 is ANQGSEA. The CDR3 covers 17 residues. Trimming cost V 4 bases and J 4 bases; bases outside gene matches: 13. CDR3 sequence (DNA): TGCAGCGTTGGGAGGGGACTAGCGGGATCAAGGGGTTACGAGCAGTACTTC. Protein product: CSVGRGLAGSRGYEQYF.

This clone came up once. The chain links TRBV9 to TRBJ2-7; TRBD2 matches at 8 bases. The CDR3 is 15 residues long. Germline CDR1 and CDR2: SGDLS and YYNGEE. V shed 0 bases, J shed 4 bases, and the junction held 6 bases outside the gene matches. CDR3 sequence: CASSVGSGGRYEQYF. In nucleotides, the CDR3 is TGTGCCAGCAGCGTAGGATCGGGGGGGAGGTACGAGCAGTACTTC. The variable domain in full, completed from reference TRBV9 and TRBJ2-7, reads DSGVTQTPKHLITATGQRVTLRCSPRSGDLSVYWYQQSLDQGLQFLIQYYNGEERAKGNILERFSAQQFPDLHSELNLSSLELGDSALYFCASSVGSGGRYEQYFGPGTRLTVT.

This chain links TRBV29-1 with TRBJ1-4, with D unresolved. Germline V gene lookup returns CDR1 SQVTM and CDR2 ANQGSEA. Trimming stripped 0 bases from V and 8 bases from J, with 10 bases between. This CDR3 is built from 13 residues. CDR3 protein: CSVEDSAEEKLFF. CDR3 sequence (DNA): TGCAGCGTTGAAGACTCCGCAGAGGAAAAACTGTTTTTT.

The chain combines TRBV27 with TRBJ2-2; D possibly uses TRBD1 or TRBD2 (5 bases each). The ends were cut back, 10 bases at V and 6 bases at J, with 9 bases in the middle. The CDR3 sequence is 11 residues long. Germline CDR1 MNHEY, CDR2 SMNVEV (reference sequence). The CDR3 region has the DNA TGTGCCACGAGGGGTCCCGGGGAGCTGTTTTTT. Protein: CATRGPGELFF.

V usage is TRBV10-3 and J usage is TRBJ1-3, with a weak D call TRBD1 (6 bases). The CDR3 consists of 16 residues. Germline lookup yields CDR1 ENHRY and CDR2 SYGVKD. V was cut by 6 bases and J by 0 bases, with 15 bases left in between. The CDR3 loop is CAISYGQIFSGNTIYF. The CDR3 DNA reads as TGTGCCATCAGCTATGGACAGATTTTCTCTGGAAACACCATATATTTT.

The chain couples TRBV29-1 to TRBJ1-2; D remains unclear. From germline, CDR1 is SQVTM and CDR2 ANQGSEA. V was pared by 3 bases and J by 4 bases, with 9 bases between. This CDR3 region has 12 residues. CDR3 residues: CSVDHGAYGYTF. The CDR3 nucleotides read TGCAGCGTTGATCACGGAGCCTATGGCTACACCTTC.

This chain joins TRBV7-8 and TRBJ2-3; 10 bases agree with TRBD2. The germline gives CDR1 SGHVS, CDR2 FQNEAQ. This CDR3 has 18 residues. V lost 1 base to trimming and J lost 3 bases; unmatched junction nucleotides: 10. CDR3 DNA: TGTGCCAGCAGCTTAGTTAGGAGCGGGAGGGTCTTTACAGATACGCAGTATTTT. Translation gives CASSLVRSGRVFTDTQYF.

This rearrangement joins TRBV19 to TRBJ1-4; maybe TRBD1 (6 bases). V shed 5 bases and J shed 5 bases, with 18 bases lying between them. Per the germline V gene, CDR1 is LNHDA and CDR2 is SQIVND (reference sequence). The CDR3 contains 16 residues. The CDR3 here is CASSVGGGRFNEKLFF. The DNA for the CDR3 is TGTGCCAGTAGTGTGGGGGGGGGCCGATTCAATGAAAAACTGTTTTTT.

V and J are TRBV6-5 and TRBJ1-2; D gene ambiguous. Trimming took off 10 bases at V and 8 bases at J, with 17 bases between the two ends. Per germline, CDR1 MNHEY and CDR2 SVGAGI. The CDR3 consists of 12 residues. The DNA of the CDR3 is TGTGCCACATCGCCCGTGAGAGGAGGCTACACCTTC. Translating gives CATSPVRGGYTF.

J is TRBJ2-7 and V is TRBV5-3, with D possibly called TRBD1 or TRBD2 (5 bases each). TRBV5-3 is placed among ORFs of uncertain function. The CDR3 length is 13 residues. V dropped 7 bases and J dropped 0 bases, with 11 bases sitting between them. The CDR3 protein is CARGDGISYEQYF. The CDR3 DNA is TGTGCCAGAGGGGACGGGATCTCCTACGAGCAGTACTTC.

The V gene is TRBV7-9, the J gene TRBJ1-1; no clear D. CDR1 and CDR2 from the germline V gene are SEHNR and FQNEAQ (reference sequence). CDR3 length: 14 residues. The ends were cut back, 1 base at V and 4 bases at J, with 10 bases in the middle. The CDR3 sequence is CASSLGGPSTEAFF. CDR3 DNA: TGTGCCAGCAGCTTAGGAGGACCGAGCACTGAAGCTTTCTTT.

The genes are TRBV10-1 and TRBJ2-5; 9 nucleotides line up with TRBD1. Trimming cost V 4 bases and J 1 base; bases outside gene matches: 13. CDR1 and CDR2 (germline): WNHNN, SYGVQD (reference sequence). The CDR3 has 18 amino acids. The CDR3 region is CASSAYTRTGETQETQYF. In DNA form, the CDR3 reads TGCGCCAGCAGTGCGTATACCAGGACAGGGGAAACCCAAGAGACCCAGTACTTC.

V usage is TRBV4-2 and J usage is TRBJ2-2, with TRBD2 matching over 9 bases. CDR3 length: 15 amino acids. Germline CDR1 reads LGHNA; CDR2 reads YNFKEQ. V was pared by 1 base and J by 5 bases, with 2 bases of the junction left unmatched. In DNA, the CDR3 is TGTGCCAGCAGCCAAGGGCTAGCGGGAACCGGGGAGCTGTTTTTT. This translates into CASSQGLAGTGELFF.

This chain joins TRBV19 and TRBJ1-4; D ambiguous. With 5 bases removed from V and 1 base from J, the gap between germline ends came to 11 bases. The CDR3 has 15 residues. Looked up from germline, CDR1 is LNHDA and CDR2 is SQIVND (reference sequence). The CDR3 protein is CASSGKGGTNEKLFF. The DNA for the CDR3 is TGTGCCAGTAGTGGAAAGGGTGGAACTAATGAAAAACTGTTTTTT.

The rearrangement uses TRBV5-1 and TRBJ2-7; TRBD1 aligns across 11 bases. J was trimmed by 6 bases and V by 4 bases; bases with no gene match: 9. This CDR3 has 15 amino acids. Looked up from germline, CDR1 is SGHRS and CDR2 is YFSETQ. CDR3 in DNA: TGCGCCAGCAGCGGACAGGGGGCCCCTACTGGCGAGCAGTACTTC. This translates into CASSGQGAPTGEQYF.

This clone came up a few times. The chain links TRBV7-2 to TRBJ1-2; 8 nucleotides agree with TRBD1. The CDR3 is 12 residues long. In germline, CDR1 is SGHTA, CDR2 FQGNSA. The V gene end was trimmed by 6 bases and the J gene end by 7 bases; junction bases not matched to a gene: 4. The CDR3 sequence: CASRWTGIGYTF. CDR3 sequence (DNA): TGTGCCAGCAGATGGACAGGGATTGGCTACACCTTC.

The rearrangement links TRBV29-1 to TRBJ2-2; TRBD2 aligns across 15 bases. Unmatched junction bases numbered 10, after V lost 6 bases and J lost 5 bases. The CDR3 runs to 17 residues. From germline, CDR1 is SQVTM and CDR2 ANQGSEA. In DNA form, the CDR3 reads TGCAGCGTGGAGGGACTAGCGGGAGGCCGGGGAACCGGGGAGCTGTTTTTT. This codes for CSVEGLAGGRGTGELFF.

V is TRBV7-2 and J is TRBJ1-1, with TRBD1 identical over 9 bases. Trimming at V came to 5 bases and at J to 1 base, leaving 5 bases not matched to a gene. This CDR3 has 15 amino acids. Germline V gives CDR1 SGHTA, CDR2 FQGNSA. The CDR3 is CASSRTGARNTEAFF. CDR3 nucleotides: TGTGCCAGCAGCCGGACAGGGGCGAGGAACACTGAAGCTTTCTTT.

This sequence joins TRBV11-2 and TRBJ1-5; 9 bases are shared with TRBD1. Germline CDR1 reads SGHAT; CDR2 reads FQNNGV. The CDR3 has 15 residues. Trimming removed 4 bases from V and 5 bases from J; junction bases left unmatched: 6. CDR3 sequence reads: CASSSGQGGYQPQHF. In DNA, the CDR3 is TGTGCCAGCAGCTCGGGACAGGGAGGTTATCAGCCCCAGCATTTT.

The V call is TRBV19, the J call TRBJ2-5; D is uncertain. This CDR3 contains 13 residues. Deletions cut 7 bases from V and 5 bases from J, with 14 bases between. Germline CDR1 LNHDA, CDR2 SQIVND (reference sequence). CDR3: CASNQRDQETQYF. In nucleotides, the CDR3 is TGTGCCAGTAATCAGCGAGATCAGGAGACCCAGTACTTC.